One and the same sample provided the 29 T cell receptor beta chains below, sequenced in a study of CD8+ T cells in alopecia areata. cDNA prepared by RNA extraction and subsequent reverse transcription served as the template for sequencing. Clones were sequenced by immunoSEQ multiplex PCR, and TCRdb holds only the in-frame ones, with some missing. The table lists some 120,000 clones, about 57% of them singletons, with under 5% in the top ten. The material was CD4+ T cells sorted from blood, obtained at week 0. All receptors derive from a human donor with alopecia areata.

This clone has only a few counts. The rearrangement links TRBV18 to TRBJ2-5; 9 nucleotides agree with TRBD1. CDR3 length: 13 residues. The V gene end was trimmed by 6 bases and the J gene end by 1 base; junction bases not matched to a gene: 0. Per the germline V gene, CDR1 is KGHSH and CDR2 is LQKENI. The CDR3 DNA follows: TGTGCCAGCTCGGACAGGGGCCAAGAGACCCAGTACTTC. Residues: CASSDRGQETQYF.

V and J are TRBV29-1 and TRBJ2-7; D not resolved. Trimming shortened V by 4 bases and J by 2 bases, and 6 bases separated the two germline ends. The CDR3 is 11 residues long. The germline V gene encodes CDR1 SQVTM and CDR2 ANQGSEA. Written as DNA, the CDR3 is TGCAGCGTTGGGACCACCTACGAGCAGTACTTC. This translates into CSVGTTYEQYF.

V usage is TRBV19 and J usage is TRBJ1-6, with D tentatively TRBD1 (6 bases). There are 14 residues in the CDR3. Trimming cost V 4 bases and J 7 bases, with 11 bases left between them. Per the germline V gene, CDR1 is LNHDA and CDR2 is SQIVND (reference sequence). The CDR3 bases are TGTGCCAGTAGTAATCGGGGGCCAAATTCACCCCTCCACTTT. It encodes CASSNRGPNSPLHF.

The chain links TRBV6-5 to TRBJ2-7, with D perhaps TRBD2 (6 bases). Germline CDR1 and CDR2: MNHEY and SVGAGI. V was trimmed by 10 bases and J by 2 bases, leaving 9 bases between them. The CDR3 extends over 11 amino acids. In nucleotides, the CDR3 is TGTGCCACCGGGACTCCCTACGAGCAGTACTTC. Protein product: CATGTPYEQYF.

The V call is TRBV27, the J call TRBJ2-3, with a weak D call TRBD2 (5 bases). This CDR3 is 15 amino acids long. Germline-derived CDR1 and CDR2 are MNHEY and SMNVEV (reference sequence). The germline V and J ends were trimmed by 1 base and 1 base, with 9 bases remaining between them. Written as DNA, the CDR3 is TGTGCCAGCAGTTTATTTTCCGGGGGCACAGATACGCAGTATTTT. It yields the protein CASSLFSGGTDTQYF.

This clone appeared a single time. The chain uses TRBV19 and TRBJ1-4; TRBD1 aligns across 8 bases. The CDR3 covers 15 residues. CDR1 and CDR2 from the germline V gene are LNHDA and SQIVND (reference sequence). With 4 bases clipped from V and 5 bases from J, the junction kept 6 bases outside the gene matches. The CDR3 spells CASSTTRDRNEKLFF. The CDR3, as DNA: TGTGCCAGTAGTACAACACGGGACAGGAATGAAAAACTGTTTTTT.

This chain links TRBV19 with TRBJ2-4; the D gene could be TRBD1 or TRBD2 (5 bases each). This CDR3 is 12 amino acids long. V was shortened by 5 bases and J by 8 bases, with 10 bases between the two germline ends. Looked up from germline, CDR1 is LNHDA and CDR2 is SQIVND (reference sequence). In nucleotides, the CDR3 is TGTGCCAGTAGTCCCCGAGGGGACATTCAGTACTTC. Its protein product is CASSPRGDIQYF. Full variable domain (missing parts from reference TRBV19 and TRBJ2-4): DGGITQSPKYLFRKEGQNVTLSCEQNLNHDAMYWYRQDPGQGLRLIYYSQIVNDFQKGDIAEGYSVSREKKESFPLTVTSAQKNPTAFYLCASSPRGDIQYFGAGTRLSVL.

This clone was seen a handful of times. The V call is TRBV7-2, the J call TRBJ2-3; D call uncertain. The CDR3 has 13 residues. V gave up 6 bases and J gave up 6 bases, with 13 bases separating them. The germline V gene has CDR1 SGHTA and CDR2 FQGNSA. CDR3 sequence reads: CASRPGVEDTQYF. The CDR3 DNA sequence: TGTGCCAGCAGGCCGGGTGTAGAGGATACGCAGTATTTT.

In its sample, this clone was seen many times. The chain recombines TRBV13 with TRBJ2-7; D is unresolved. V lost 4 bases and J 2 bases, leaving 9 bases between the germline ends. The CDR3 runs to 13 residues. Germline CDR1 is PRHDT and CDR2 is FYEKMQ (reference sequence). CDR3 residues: CASSSIRPYEQYF. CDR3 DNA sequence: TGTGCCAGCAGCTCCATCCGTCCCTACGAGCAGTACTTC.

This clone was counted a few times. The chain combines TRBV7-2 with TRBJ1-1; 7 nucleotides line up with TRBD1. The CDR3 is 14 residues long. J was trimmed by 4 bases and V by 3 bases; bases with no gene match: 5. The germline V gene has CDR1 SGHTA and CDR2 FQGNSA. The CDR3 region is CASSFRQGVTEAFF. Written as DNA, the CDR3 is TGTGCCAGCAGCTTTCGACAGGGAGTCACTGAAGCTTTCTTT.

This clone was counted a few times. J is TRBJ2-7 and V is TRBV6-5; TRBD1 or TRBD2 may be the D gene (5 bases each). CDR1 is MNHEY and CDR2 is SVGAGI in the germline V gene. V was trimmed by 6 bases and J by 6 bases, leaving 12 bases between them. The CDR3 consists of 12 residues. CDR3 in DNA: TGTGCCAGCAGGACTCCAGGGAGCGAGCAGTACTTC. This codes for CASRTPGSEQYF.

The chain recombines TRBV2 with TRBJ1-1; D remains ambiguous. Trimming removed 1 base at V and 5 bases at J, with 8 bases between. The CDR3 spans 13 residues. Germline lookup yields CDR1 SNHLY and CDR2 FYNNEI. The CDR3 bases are TGTGCCAGCAGTGAAGGGAAGTGGACTGAAGCTTTCTTT. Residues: CASSEGKWTEAFF.

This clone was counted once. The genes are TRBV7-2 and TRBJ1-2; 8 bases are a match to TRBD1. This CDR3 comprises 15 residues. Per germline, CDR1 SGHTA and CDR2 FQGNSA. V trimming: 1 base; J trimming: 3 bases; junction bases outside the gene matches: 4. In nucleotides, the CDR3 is TGTGCCAGCAGCTTAGATCTGGGACAGGACTATGGCTACACCTTC. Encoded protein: CASSLDLGQDYGYTF.

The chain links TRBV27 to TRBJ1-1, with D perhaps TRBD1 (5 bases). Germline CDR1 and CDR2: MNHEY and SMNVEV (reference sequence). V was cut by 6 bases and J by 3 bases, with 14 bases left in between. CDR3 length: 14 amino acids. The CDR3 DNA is TGTGCCAGCAGCAATCTAGGGGAGGACACTGAAGCTTTCTTT. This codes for CASSNLGEDTEAFF.

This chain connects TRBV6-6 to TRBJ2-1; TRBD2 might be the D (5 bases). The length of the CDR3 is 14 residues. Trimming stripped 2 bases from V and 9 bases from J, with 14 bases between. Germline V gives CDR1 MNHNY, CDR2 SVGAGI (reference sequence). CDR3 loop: CASSYAGPQSEQFF. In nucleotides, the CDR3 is TGTGCCAGCAGTTACGCGGGCCCACAGAGTGAGCAGTTCTTC.

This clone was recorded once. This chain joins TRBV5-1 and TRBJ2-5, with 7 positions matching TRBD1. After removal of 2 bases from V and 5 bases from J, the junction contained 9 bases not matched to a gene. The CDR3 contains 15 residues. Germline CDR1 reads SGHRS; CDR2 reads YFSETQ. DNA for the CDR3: TGCGCCAGCAGCTTCGCCGGACAGGTAATGGAGACCCAGTACTTC. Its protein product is CASSFAGQVMETQYF.

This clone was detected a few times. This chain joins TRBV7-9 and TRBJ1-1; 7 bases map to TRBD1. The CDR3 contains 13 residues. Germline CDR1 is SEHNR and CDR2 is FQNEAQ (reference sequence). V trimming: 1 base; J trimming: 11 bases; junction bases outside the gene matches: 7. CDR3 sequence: CASSLEAGGRAFF. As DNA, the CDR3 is TGTGCCAGCAGCTTAGAGGCAGGGGGGCGCGCTTTCTTT.

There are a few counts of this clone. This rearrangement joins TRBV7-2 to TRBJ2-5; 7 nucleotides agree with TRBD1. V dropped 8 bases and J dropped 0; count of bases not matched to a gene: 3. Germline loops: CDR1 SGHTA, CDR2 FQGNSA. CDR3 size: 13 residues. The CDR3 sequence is CASATGYQETQYF. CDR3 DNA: TGTGCCAGCGCGACAGGGTACCAAGAGACCCAGTACTTC.

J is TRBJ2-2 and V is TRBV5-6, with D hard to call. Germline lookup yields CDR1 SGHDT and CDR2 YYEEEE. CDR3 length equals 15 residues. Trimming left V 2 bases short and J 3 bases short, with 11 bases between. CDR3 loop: CASSFVGKYTGELFF. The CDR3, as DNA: TGTGCCAGCAGCTTCGTCGGTAAATACACCGGGGAGCTGTTTTTT.

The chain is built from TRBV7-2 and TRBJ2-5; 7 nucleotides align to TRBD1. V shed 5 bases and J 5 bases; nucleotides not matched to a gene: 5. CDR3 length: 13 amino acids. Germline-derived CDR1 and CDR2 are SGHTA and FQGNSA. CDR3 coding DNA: TGTGCCAGCAGCCGAGGGACAGCGGAGACCCAGTACTTC. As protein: CASSRGTAETQYF.

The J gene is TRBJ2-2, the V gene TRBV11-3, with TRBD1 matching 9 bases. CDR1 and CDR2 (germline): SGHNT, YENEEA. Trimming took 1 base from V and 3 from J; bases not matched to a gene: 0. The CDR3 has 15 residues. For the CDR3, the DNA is TGTGCCAGCAGCTTAGGGACAGGGGACACCGGGGAGCTGTTTTTT. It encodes CASSLGTGDTGELFF.

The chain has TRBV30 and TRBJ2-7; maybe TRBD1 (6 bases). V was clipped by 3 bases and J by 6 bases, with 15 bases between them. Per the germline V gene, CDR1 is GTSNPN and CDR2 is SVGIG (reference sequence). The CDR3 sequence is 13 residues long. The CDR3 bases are TGTGCCTGGAGGGTGAACAGGGCAGGCGAGCAGTACTTC. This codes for CAWRVNRAGEQYF.

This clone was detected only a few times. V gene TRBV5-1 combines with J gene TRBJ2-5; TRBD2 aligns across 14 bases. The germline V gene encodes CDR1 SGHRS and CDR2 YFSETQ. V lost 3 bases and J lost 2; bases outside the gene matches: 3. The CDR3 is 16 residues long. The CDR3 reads CASSSTSGRGQETQYF. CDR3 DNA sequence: TGCGCCAGCAGCTCGACTAGCGGGAGGGGGCAAGAGACCCAGTACTTC.

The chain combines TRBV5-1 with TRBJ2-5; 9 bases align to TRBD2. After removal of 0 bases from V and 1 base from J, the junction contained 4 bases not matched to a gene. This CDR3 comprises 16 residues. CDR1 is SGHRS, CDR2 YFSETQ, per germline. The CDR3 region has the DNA TGCGCCAGCAGCTTGGGGGCTAGCGGGGCCCAAGAGACCCAGTACTTC. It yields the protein CASSLGASGAQETQYF.

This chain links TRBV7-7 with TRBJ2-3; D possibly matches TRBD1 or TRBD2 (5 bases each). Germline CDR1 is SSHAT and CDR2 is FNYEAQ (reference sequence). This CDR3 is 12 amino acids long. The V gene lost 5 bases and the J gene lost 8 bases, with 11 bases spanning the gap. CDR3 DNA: TGTGCCAGCAGCACAGAGAGGGGTACGCAGTATTTT. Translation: CASSTERGTQYF.

CDR3 amino acids: CASSPEGTDTQYF. Here the CDR3 DNA reads TGTGCCAGCAGCCCAGAGGGCACAGATACGCAGTATTTT. The chain combines TRBV6-6 with TRBJ2-3; D unresolved. V lost 6 bases and J lost 1, with 8 bases in between. Germline V gene lookup returns CDR1 MNHNY and CDR2 SVGAGI (reference sequence). The CDR3 is made up of 13 amino acids.

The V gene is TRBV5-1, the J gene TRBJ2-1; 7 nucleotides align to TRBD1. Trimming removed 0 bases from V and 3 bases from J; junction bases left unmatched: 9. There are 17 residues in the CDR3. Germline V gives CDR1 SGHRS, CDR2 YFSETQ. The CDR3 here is CASSLEGQGVGYNEQFF. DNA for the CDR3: TGCGCCAGCAGCTTGGAAGGCCAGGGGGTTGGCTACAATGAGCAGTTCTTC.

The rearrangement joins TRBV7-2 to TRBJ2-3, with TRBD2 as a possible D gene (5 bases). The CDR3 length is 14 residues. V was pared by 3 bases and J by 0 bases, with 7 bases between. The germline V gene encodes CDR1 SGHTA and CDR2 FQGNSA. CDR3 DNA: TGTGCCAGCAGCTTCCCGGGAAGCACAGATACGCAGTATTTT. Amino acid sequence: CASSFPGSTDTQYF.

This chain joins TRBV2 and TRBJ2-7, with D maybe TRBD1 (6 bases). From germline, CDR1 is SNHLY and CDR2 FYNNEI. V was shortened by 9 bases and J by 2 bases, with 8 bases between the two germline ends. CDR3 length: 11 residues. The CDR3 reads CARGGTYEQYF. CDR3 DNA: TGTGCCAGAGGGGGAACCTACGAGCAGTACTTC.